This T cell receptor (beta chain) was retrieved from a study of blood T cell repertoires in COVID-19. Study summary: The United States, Italy and Spain provided the acute and convalescent COVID-19 samples. Sources were T cells, B-cell-depleted T cells, or PBMCs; the material itself was cDNA or gDNA.

V shed 8 bases, J shed 2 bases, and the junction held 7 bases outside the gene matches. The CDR3 is made up of 14 amino acids. In germline, CDR1 is SNHLY, CDR2 FYNNEI. Authors' processing steps: For nucleated cells, counts were estimated from reference gene primer amplification. Data came from immunoSEQ multiplex PCR; TCRdb stores just in-frame clones and leaves some out. V, J and clone size derive from that table, while D and trimming were established from the DNA sequence. The sample holds roughly 180,000 clones, roughly nine tenths seen once. V usage is TRBV2 and J usage is TRBJ1-1; TRBD1 matches 8 bases. The material sequenced was peripheral blood. The receptor was isolated from a man aged 18 to 30 with acute or convalescent COVID-19. CDR3 DNA: TGTGCCAGCTACAAAGGACAGGGAAACACTGAAGCTTTCTTT. Amino acid sequence: CASYKGQGNTEAFF.